One and the same sample provided the 7 T cell receptor beta chains below, sequenced in a study of glioma-infiltrating T cells after dendritic cell vaccination. The assay was immunoSEQ multiplex PCR, and TCRdb's table has in-frame clones only and misses some. This table holds 93,000 or so clones, 75% to 85% found once. The sequenced sample was blood, obtained before dendritic cell vaccination. The receptors stem from a human donor with glioblastoma.

This clone has a single count. V is TRBV7-8 and J is TRBJ2-1; 8 bases agree with TRBD2. V shed 7 bases, J shed 4 bases, and the junction held 9 bases outside the gene matches. Per germline, CDR1 SGHVS and CDR2 FQNEAQ. The CDR3 consists of 15 residues. The CDR3 DNA reads TGTGCCAGCATTATGGGGCGGGGGGTTTACAATGAGCAGTTCTTC. As protein: CASIMGRGVYNEQFF.

The chain employs TRBV6-6 and TRBJ1-5; D unclear. CDR3 length: 16 residues. V was cut by 4 bases and J by 0 bases, with 13 bases left in between. Germline V gene data show CDR1 as MNHNY and CDR2 as SVGAGI (reference sequence). As DNA, the CDR3 is TGTGCCAGCAGTTCCGGCGGAGTTAATAGCAATCAGCCCCAGCATTTT. It translates to CASSSGGVNSNQPQHF.

This sequence joins TRBV4-1 and TRBJ2-2; D perhaps matches TRBD2 (5 bases). This CDR3 is built from 14 residues. Germline CDR1 MGHRA, CDR2 YSYEKL. V was cut by 4 bases and J by 3 bases, with 9 bases left in between. The chain's CDR3 is CASSPAGYTGELFF. CDR3 coding DNA: TGCGCCAGCAGCCCGGCGGGCTACACCGGGGAGCTGTTTTTT.

The chain has TRBV6-1 and TRBJ1-1, with TRBD1 as a possible D gene (5 bases). Germline values: CDR1 MNHNS, CDR2 SASEGT. CDR3 length equals 14 residues. The ends were cut back, 9 bases at V and 0 bases at J, with 14 bases in the middle. CDR3 nucleotide sequence: TGTGCCAGTCGTTACGGGGGACTGAACACTGAAGCTTTCTTT. This encodes CASRYGGLNTEAFF.

J is TRBJ1-4 and V is TRBV2, with 8 bases lining up with TRBD1. Germline values: CDR1 SNHLY, CDR2 FYNNEI. V dropped 7 bases and J dropped 5; count of bases not matched to a gene: 6. The CDR3 sequence is 14 residues long. CDR3: CASMAGTGNEKLFF. CDR3 bases: TGTGCCAGCATGGCCGGGACAGGAAATGAAAAACTGTTTTTT.

V and J are TRBV6-5 and TRBJ1-1, with TRBD1 matching over 8 bases. With 6 bases clipped from V and 4 bases from J, the junction kept 4 bases outside the gene matches. Germline assignment: CDR1 MNHEY and CDR2 SVGAGI. This CDR3 has 13 residues. The CDR3 is CASRDRAFTEAFF. In DNA, the CDR3 is TGTGCCAGCAGGGACAGGGCTTTCACTGAAGCTTTCTTT.

This clone was observed a few times. The chain is built from TRBV7-4 and TRBJ2-1; 8 bases line up with TRBD1. Looked up from germline, CDR1 is SGHVT and CDR2 is SQSDAQ. With V trimmed by 5 bases and J by 7 bases, 10 bases remained unmatched. This CDR3 is 15 amino acids long. The CDR3 region is CASSDRDRKPNEQFF. The DNA for the CDR3 is TGTGCCAGCAGCGACCGGGACAGGAAACCAAATGAGCAGTTCTTC. Full variable domain (rest looked up from reference TRBV7-4 and TRBJ2-1): GAGVSQSPRYKVAKRGRDVALRCDSISGHVTLYWYRQTLGQGSEVLTYSQSDAQRDKSGRPSGRFSAERPERSVSTLKIQRTEQGDSAVYLCASSDRDRKPNEQFFGPGTRLTVL.